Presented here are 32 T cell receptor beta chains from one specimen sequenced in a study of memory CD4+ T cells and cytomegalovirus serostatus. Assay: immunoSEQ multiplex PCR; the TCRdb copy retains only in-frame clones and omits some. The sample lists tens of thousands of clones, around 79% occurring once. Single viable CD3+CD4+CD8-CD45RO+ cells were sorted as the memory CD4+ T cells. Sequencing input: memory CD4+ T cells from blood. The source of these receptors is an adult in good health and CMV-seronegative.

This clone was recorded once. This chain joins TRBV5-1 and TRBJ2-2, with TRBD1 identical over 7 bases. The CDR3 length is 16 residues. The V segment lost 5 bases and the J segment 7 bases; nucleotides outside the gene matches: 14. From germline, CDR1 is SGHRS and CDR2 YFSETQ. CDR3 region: CASRQLTGAPIGELFF. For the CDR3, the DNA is TGCGCCAGCAGACAATTAACAGGGGCCCCCATCGGGGAGCTGTTTTTT.

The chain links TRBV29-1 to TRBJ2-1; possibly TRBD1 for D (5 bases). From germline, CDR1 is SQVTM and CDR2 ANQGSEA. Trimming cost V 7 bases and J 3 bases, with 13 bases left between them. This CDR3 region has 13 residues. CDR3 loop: CSAERTSYNEQFF. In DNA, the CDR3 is TGCAGCGCCGAAAGGACAAGCTACAATGAGCAGTTCTTC.

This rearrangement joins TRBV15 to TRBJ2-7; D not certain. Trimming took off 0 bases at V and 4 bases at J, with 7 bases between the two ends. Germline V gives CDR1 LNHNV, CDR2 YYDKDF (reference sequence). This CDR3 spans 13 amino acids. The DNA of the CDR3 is TGTGCCACCAGCAGAGACACTACTTACGAGCAGTACTTC. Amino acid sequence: CATSRDTTYEQYF.

The CDR3 DNA reads TGTGCCAGTGCGGACCCCTACGAGCAGTACTTC. Protein: CASADPYEQYF. V usage is TRBV25-1 and J usage is TRBJ2-7; D not resolved. Between the trimmed V and J ends, which lost 9 bases and 2 bases, there was a span of 8 bases. CDR3 size: 11 residues. Germline V gene data show CDR1 as MGHDK and CDR2 as SYGVNS.

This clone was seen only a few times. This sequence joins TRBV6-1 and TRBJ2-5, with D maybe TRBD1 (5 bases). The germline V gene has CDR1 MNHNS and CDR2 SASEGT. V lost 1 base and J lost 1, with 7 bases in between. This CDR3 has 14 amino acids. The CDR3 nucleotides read TGTGCCAGCAGTGAAGGCAGGGCCCAAGAGACCCAGTACTTC. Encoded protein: CASSEGRAQETQYF.

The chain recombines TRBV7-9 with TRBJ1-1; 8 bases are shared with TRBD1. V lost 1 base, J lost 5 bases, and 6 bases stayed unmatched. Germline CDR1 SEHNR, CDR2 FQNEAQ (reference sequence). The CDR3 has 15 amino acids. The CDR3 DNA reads TGTGCCAGCAGCTTAGACCCCAGGGGGCGGACTGAAGCTTTCTTT. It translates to CASSLDPRGRTEAFF.

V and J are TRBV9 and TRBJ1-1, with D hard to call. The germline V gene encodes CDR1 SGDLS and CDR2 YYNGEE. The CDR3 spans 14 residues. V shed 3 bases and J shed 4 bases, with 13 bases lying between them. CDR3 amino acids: CASSDSVFGTEAFF. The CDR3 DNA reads TGTGCCAGCAGCGACTCGGTATTTGGCACTGAAGCTTTCTTT. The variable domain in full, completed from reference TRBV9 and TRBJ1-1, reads DSGVTQTPKHLITATGQRVTLRCSPRSGDLSVYWYQQSLDQGLQFLIQYYNGEERAKGNILERFSAQQFPDLHSELNLSSLELGDSALYFCASSDSVFGTEAFFGQGTRLTVV.

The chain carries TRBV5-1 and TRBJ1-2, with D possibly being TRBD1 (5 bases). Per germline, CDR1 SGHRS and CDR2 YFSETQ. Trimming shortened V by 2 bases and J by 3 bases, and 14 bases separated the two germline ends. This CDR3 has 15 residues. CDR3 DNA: TGCGCCAGCAGCTTATCGGTGGGGGGGGACTATGGCTACACCTTC. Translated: CASSLSVGGDYGYTF.

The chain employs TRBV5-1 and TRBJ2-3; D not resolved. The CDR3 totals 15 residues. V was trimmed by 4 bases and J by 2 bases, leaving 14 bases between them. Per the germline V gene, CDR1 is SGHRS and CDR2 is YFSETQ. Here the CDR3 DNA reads TGCGCCAGCAGCCAGCTCGCAGAAAACACAGATACGCAGTATTTT. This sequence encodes CASSQLAENTDTQYF.

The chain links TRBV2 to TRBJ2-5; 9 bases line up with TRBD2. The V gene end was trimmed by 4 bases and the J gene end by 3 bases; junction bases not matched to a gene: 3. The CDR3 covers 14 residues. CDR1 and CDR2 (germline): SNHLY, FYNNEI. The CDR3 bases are TGTGCCAGCAGTGGGACTAGCGTCAAAGAGACCCAGTACTTC. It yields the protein CASSGTSVKETQYF.

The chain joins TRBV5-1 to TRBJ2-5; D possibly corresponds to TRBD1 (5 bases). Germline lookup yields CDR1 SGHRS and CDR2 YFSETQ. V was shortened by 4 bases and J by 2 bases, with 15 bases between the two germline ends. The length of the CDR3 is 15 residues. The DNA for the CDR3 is TGCGCCAGCAGCCGTTGGGAAGGGGTACAAGAGACCCAGTACTTC. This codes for CASSRWEGVQETQYF. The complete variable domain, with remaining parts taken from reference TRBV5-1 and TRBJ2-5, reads KAGVTQTPRYLIKTRGQQVTLSCSPISGHRSVSWYQQTPGQGLQFLFEYFSETQRNKGNFPGRFSGRQFSNSRSEMNVSTLELGDSALYLCASSRWEGVQETQYFGPGTRLLVL.

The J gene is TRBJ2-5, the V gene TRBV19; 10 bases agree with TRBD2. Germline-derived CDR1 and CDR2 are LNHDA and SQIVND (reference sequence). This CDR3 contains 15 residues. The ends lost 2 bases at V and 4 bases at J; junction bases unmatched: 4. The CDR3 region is CASSILAGEAETQYF. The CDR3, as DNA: TGTGCCAGTAGTATACTAGCGGGGGAAGCAGAGACCCAGTACTTC. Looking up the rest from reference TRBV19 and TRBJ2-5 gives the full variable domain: DGGITQSPKYLFRKEGQNVTLSCEQNLNHDAMYWYRQDPGQGLRLIYYSQIVNDFQKGDIAEGYSVSREKKESFPLTVTSAQKNPTAFYLCASSILAGEAETQYFGPGTRLLVL.

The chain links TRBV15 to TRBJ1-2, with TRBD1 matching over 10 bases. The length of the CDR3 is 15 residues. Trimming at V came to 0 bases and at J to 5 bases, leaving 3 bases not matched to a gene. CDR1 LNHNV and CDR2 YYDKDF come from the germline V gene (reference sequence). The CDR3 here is CATSREDRGRYGYTF. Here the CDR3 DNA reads TGTGCCACCAGCAGAGAAGACAGGGGGCGTTATGGCTACACCTTC.

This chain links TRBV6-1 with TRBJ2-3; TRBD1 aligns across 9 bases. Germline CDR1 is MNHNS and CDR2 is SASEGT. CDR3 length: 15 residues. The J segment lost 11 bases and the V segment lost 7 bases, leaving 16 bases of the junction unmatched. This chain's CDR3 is CASTQGGTGSHMQYF. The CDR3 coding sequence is TGTGCCAGCACCCAAGGGGGGACAGGGTCTCACATGCAGTATTTT.

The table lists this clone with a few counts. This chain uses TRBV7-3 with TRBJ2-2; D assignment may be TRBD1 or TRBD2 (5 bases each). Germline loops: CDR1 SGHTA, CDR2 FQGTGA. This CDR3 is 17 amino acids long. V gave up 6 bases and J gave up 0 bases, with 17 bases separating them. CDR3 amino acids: CASRISGTQANTGELFF. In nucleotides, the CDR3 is TGTGCCAGCAGAATCTCCGGGACGCAAGCGAACACCGGGGAGCTGTTTTTT.

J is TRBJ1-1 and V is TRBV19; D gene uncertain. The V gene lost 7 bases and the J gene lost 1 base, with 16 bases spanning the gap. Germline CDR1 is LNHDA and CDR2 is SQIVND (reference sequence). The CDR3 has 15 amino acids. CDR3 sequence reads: CASTFSPLGNTEAFF. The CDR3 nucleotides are TGTGCCAGTACGTTTTCTCCCCTTGGGAACACTGAAGCTTTCTTT.

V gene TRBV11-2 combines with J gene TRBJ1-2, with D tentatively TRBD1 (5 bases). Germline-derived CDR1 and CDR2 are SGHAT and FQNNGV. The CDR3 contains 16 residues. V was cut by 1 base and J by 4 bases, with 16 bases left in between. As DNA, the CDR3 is TGTGCCAGCAGCTTAGCTGGGGGGGGAGAACCCTATGGCTACACCTTC. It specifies CASSLAGGGEPYGYTF.

The CDR3 here is CASRRGEETQYF. The CDR3 bases are TGTGCCAGCAGGCGGGGGGAGGAGACCCAGTACTTC. The chain links TRBV7-9 to TRBJ2-5; TRBD2 matches 8 bases. The CDR3 runs to 12 residues. V lost 6 bases to trimming and J lost 5 bases; unmatched junction nucleotides: 2. CDR1 and CDR2 from the germline V gene are SEHNR and FQNEAQ (reference sequence).

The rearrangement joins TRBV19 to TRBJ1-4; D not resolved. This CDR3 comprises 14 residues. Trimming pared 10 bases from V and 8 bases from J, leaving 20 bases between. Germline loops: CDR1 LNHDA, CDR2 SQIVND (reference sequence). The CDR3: CATSMVGVREKLFF. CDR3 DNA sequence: TGTGCCACTTCGATGGTTGGGGTTAGAGAAAAACTGTTTTTT.

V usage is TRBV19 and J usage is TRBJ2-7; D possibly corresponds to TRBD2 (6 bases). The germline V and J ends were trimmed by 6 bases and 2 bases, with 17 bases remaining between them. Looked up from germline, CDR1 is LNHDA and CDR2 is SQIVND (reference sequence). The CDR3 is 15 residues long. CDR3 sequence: CASRIRSTGAYEQYF. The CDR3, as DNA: TGTGCCAGTAGGATTCGGTCTACGGGGGCCTACGAGCAGTACTTC.

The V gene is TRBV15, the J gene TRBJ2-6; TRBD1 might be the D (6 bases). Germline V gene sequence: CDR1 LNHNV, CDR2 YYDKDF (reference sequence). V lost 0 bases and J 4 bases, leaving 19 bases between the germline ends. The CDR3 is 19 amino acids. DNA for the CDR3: TGTGCCACCAGCAGAGATCCCAGGACAGCCTCCCACGGGGCCAACGTCCTGACTTTC. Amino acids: CATSRDPRTASHGANVLTF.

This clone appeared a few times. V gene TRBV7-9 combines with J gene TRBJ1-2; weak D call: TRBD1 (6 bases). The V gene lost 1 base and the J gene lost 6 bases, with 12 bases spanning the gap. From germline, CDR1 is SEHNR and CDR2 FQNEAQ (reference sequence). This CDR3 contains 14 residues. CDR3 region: CASSLVSGGDGYTF. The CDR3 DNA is TGTGCCAGCAGCTTAGTGTCGGGGGGCGATGGCTACACCTTC.

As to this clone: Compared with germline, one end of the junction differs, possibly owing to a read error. The CDR3 sequence is CASGRDRTPPWGF. The CDR3 coding sequence is TGTGCTAGTGGTCGCGACAGGACGCCCCCGTGGGGCTTC. The chain couples TRBV12-5 to TRBJ2-7; tentative D call: TRBD1 (6 bases). The germline gives CDR1 LGHNT, CDR2 FRNRAP. This CDR3 region has 13 residues.

The CDR3 bases are TGTGCCAGCAGCCAACACAGAGAAGCTTTCTTT. It encodes CASSQHREAFF. The rearrangement uses TRBV5-6 and TRBJ1-1, with unresolved D. The CDR3 runs 11 residues. Germline lookup yields CDR1 SGHDT and CDR2 YYEEEE. V was cut by 4 bases and J by 8 bases, with 9 bases left in between.

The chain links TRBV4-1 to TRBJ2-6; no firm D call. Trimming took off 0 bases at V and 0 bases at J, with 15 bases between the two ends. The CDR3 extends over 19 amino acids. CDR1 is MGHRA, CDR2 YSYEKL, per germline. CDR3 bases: TGCGCCAGCAGCCAAGAGGGTGGTATCGGGTACTCTGGGGCCAACGTCCTGACTTTC. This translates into CASSQEGGIGYSGANVLTF.

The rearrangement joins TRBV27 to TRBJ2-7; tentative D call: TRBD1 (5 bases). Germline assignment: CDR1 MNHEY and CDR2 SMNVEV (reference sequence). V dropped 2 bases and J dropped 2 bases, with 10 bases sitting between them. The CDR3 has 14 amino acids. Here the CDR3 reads CASSLQGIPYEQYF. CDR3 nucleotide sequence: TGTGCCAGCAGTTTACAGGGAATCCCCTACGAGCAGTACTTC.

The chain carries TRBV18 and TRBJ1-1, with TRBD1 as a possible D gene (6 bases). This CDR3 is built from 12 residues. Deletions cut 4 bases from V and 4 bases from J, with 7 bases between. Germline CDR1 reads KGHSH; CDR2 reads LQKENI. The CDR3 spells CASSLRGTEAFF. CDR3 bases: TGTGCCAGCTCACTCAGGGGCACTGAAGCTTTCTTT. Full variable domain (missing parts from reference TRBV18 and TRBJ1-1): NAGVMQNPRHLVRRRGQEARLRCSPMKGHSHVYWYRQLPEEGLKFMVYLQKENIIDESGMPKERFSAEFPKEGPSILRIQQVVRGDSAAYFCASSLRGTEAFFGQGTRLTVV.

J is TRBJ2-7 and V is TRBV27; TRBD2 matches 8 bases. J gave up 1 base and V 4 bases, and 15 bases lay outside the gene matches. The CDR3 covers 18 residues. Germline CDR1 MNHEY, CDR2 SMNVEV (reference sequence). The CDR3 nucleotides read TGTGCCAGCAGTTCCCGGGGGGGCGTTGTTATGGGGTCCTACGAGCAGTACTTC. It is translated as CASSSRGGVVMGSYEQYF.

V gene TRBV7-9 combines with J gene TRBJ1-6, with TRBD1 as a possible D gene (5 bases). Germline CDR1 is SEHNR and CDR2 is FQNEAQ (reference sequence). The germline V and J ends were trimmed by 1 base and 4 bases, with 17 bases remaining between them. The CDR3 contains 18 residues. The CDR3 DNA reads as TGTGCCAGCAGCTTAGTCGTAGGGACCTGGAGTTATAATTCACCCCTCCACTTT. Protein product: CASSLVVGTWSYNSPLHF. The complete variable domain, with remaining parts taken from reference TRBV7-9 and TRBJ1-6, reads DTGVSQNPRHKITKRGQNVTFRCDPISEHNRLYWYRQTLGQGPEFLTYFQNEAQLEKSRLLSDRFSAERPKGSFSTLEIQRTEQGDSAMYLCASSLVVGTWSYNSPLHFGNGTRLTVT.

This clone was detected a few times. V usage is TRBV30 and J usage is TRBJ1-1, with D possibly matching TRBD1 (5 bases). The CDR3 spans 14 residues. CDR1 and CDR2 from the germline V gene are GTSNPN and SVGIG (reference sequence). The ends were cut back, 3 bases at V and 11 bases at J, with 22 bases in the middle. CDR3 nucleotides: TGTGCCTGGAGCCGTAGGGAGCAGGGAAATTCTGCTTTCTTT. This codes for CAWSRREQGNSAFF.

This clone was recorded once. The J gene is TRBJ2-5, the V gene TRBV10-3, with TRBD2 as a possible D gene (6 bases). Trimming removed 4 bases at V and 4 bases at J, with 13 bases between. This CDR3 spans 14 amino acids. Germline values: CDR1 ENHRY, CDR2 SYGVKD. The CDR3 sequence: CAISGGDGRETQYF. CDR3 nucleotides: TGTGCCATCAGTGGCGGGGACGGAAGAGAGACCCAGTACTTC.

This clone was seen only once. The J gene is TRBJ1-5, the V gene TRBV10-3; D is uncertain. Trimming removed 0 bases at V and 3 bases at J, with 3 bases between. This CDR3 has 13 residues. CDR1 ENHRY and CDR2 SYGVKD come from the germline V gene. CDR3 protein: CAISESFNQPQHF. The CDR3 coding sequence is TGTGCCATCAGTGAGTCGTTCAATCAGCCCCAGCATTTT.